This T cell receptor beta chain derives from a study of blood T cell repertoires in COVID-19. For the study at large: Researchers got acute and convalescent COVID-19 samples from the United States, Italy and Spain. The analysed material was cDNA or gDNA that came from T cells, B-cell-depleted T cells, or PBMCs.

This clone has more than one count but fewer than ten. The CDR3 totals 14 residues. Trimming took 4 bases from V and 5 from J; bases not matched to a gene: 7. Germline V gives CDR1 LGHDT, CDR2 YNNKEL (reference sequence). In the original workflow: Estimation of nucleated cell counts relied on the amplification of reference gene primers. Profiling relied on immunoSEQ multiplex PCR, and the TCRdb table lists in-frame clones only, not all of them. That table gives V, J and clone size, and the DNA gave D and trimming. The table includes some 300,000 clones, about 87% detected once. The clonotype comes from a young woman who had recovered from COVID-19. The material sequenced was peripheral blood. The rearrangement uses TRBV3-1 (or the pseudogene TRBV3-2) and TRBJ1-2; 7 bases fit TRBD1. The CDR3 region is CASSPRDSWYGYTF. CDR3 DNA: TGTGCCAGCAGCCCCCGGGACAGTTGGTATGGCTACACCTTC.